A selection of T cell receptor beta chains follows, all from one sample in a study of shared clonotypes between healthy human individuals. Libraries were prepared by immunoSEQ multiplex PCR; TCRdb keeps only in-frame clonotypes and omits some of them. The table records about 2.5 million clones, around 92% of them present only once. Sequenced input: naive CD4+ T cells from PBMCs. Every receptor here comes from a man younger than 30 in good health. Some clones in this sample may be carry-over from other donors' samples. Each CDR3 is given without its conserved first and last residue. The order of the fields is J gene, V gene, D gene, CDR3 protein. The D gene is left open where the match is weak.

>TRBJ1-5|TRBV7-3|TRBD1
ASSKQGARSNQPQH
>TRBJ2-1|TRBV5-1|NA
ASSRQGPDEQF
>TRBJ2-2|TRBV15|TRBD2
ATSSFRLAGGETGELF
>TRBJ2-1|TRBV18|TRBD2
ASSPGLAGSGNEQF
>TRBJ2-2|TRBV28|NA
ASVGRVLSGELF
>TRBJ2-3|TRBV7-2|NA
ASSLGPPRNTQY
>TRBJ1-1|TRBV5-1|TRBD1
ASSGDREDAEAF
>TRBJ1-3|TRBV6-5|NA
ASSYGGIAGNTIY
>TRBJ1-5|TRBV19|TRBD1
ASSIDIGNRGTHSNQPQH
>TRBJ1-1|TRBV23-1|NA
ASSQSAGGGPRSPVTEAF
>TRBJ2-7|TRBV28|NA
ASKPKGFEQY
>TRBJ2-5|TRBV7-2|TRBD2
ASSLGRAGTRPNDQY
>TRBJ2-3|TRBV5-6|TRBD2
ASSRGLAGALDTQY
>TRBJ2-1|TRBV5-1|TRBD1
ASREQGSSQGQF
>TRBJ2-7|TRBV2|NA
ASSLLPSYEQY
>TRBJ2-2|TRBV5-4|TRBD2
ASSLDGGSSPGELF
>TRBJ2-5|TRBV28|NA
ASSPPMRWETQY
>TRBJ1-4|TRBV7-2|NA
ASSFWTHEKLF
>TRBJ1-1|TRBV29-1|NA
STNRLLNTEAF
>TRBJ2-1|TRBV5-4|TRBD2
ASSFEASGGNEQF
>TRBJ2-1|TRBV18|TRBD2
ASSPPGTSSYNEQF
>TRBJ1-2|TRBV6-6|NA
ASSFDPGAPGGYT
>TRBJ2-1|TRBV5-1|NA
ASSRTAPSYNEQF
>TRBJ2-3|TRBV25-1|TRBD2
ASSGSTSGASTDTQY
>TRBJ1-5|TRBV18|TRBD1
ASSRTGANQPQH
>TRBJ2-7|TRBV11-2|TRBD2
ASSSTSGRGPYEQY
>TRBJ2-1|TRBV5-1|NA
ASSLANSYNEQF
>TRBJ1-3|TRBV5-1|TRBD1
ASSLGQGWNTIY
>TRBJ2-3|TRBV4-2|TRBD2
ASSLTSGGNTDTQY
>TRBJ1-1|TRBV4-3|TRBD1
ASSPHRGPNTEAF
>TRBJ1-1|TRBV18|NA
ASSSNGVTEAF
>TRBJ2-5|TRBV5-1|TRBD1
ASSIRTGQETQY
>TRBJ2-5|TRBV5-4|NA
ASSLGGTTQETQY
>TRBJ1-5|TRBV5-1|NA
ASSLGGVSNQPQH
>TRBJ1-1|TRBV27|NA
ASSSHSPNTEAF
>TRBJ1-5|TRBV6-1|NA
ASSFNQPQH
>TRBJ1-1|TRBV12-5|NA
ASGLVLGPGNTEAF
>TRBJ2-7|TRBV7-2|NA
ASSLTPTIGSTYEQY
>TRBJ2-5|TRBV27|TRBD2
ASSLRTSGGPIQY
>TRBJ2-7|TRBV5-1|NA
ASSLALGEQY
>TRBJ2-7|TRBV7-3|TRBD2
ASSLSGGRPYEQY
>TRBJ2-2|TRBV5-1|TRBD2
ASSQTSGRVAGELF
>TRBJ2-7|TRBV5-1|NA
ASSPGSPNPHEQY
>TRBJ2-5|TRBV5-4|TRBD2
ASSFFGGRETQY
>TRBJ2-3|TRBV27|NA
ASRGVSTDTQY
>TRBJ2-7|TRBV18|TRBD2
ASSPASGSPDEQY
>TRBJ2-2|TRBV7-2|NA
ASSLYGVNTGELF
>TRBJ2-1|TRBV2|NA
ASSARGLLYNEQF
>TRBJ1-1|TRBV7-9|NA
ASSTRRQGGGTEAF
>TRBJ2-7|TRBV5-1|TRBD1
ASSLIQGLLSYEQY
>TRBJ2-2|TRBV7-7|TRBD2
ASSLELAAWPGELF
>TRBJ2-7|TRBV9|NA
ASSPTGTAASEQY
>TRBJ1-1|TRBV11-2|NA
ASRRTGTDPWGTEAF
>TRBJ2-2|TRBV5-6|NA
ASSLRGPPGGGELF
>TRBJ2-1|TRBV11-3|TRBD2
ASSPGGNEQF
>TRBJ2-3|TRBV5-1|TRBD1
ASSYGGQGSTDTQY
>TRBJ1-3|TRBV28|TRBD1
ATMARTGSHTIY
>TRBJ1-1|TRBV18|NA
ASSPLSPGDFTEAF
>TRBJ1-3|TRBV5-8|NA
ASRTGNAGSGNTIY